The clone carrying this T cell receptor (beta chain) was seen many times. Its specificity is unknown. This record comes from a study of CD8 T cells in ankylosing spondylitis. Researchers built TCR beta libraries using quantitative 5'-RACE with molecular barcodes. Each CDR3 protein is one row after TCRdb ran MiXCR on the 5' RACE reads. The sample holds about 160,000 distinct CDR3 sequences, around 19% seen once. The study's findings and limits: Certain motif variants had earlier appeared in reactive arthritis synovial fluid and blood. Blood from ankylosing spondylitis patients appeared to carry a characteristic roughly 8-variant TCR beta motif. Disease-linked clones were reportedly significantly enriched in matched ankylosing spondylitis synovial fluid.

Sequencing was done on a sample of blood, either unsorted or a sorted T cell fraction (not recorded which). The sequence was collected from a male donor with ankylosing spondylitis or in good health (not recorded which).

DNA for the CDR3: TGTGCCAGCAGCTTAGGGACAGCCAATCAGCCCCAGCATTTT. Its translation is CASSLGTANQPQHF. The chain carries TRBV13 and TRBJ1-5, with D perhaps matching TRBD1 (5 bases). The germline gives CDR1 PRHDT, CDR2 FYEKMQ (reference sequence). The CDR3 consists of 14 residues. Trimming took off 0 bases at V and 3 bases at J, with 6 bases between the two ends.